Included here is one T cell receptor beta chain sequence, with context. The V end was cut by 8 bases, the J end by 0 bases, with 17 bases between. This CDR3 region has 15 residues. Sequencing was performed with immunoSEQ multiplex PCR; in TCRdb, only in-frame clones are kept and a portion is missing. The repertoire holds hundreds of thousands of clones, with less than 90% as singletons. This sample stems from a study of Ad26.COV2.S vaccination and SARS-CoV-2 variants. Study in general: Within the COV1001 Ad26.COV2.S trial arm, the donor was enrolled. Administration of Ad26.COV2.S was intramuscular, either once or twice 56 days apart.

As to treatment: 19 received Ad26.COV2.S at low or high dose, single or two shots; five or six received placebo; per-sample allocation not given. Samples came from day 63 after the first vaccine or placebo injection. Here the sequenced sample was peripheral blood, taken in a trial of Ad26.COV2.S vaccine versus placebo. The chain combines TRBV23-1 with TRBJ2-7, with D possibly matching TRBD1 (6 bases). TRBV23-1 belongs to the ORF category, with a function that is uncertain. The TCR was taken from a person aged 18 to 65 who received the Ad26.COV2.S COVID-19 vaccine or a placebo. Written as DNA, the CDR3 is TGCGCCAGCGGACCCCCGGGACACTGCTCCTACGAGCAGTACTTC. This codes for CASGPPGHCSYEQYF.